This T cell receptor (beta chain) comes out of a study of graft-versus-host responses after intestinal transplantation. Looking at the study overall: Each of the recipients got a multivisceral, liver-intestinal, or isolated intestinal transplant. After anti-thymocyte globulin induction, recipients took tacrolimus and steroids for two to three years. Study-wide results and limits: Allografts of one patient group, those with graft-donor T cell macrochimerism, had high graft-versus-host to host-versus-graft clonal ratios. GvH clone levels peaked in circulation, and this peak was associated with early post-transplant HvG declines.

Generated by immunoSEQ multiplex PCR, the TCRdb table keeps only in-frame clones and is missing some. The table lists about 100,000 clones, roughly nine tenths of them singletons. About this clone itself: As yet, its antigen is unknown. A junction boundary mismatches the germline segment, possibly from a read error.

The receptor comes from a human donor who was the organ donor for an intestinal transplant. Sequenced here: unstimulated CD4+ T cells sorted from spleen or lymph node cells, sampled before transplant.

For the CDR3, the DNA is TGTGCCAGCAGCCAAGAAATCCGGGACAGGGCTAACTTC. Its protein is CASSQEIRDRANF. V and J are TRBV4-2 and TRBJ2-5; 9 bases are shared with TRBD1. CDR1 and CDR2 from the germline V gene are LGHNA and YNFKEQ. The CDR3 is 13 amino acids.